This T cell receptor beta chain was identified during a study of blood T cell repertoires in COVID-19. Overall study: T cells, B-cell-depleted T cells, or PBMCs supplied cDNA or gDNA.

Clones were read by immunoSEQ multiplex PCR, and TCRdb kept only the in-frame ones, dropping some. The sample lists hundreds of thousands of clones, about nine tenths occurring once. This CDR3 comprises 16 residues. V was clipped by 7 bases and J by 0 bases, with 13 bases between them. Germline V gives CDR1 SEHNR, CDR2 FQNEAQ (reference sequence). The clonotype originates from a woman in her forties or fifties in a cohort exposed to, infected with or recovered from COVID-19 (not recorded which). The chain carries TRBV7-9 and TRBJ1-6, with unresolved D. Sequencing input: PBMCs or T cells enriched from blood (not recorded which). The CDR3 nucleotides read TGTGCCAGCACCTATGGCGGGAGCTCCTATAATTCACCCCTCCACTTT. Residues: CASTYGGSSYNSPLHF.